This T cell receptor beta chain was obtained from a study of blood T cell repertoires in COVID-19. On the study more broadly: The cDNA or gDNA used as material had been derived from T cells, B-cell-depleted T cells, or PBMCs.

The ends were cut back, 5 bases at V and 2 bases at J, with 19 bases in the middle. CDR1 is SEHNR, CDR2 FQNEAQ, per germline (reference sequence). The CDR3 extends over 16 amino acids. In the study's own analysis: Estimation of nucleated cell counts was performed using reference gene primer amplification. The assay was immunoSEQ multiplex PCR, and TCRdb's table has in-frame clones only and misses some. V, J and clone size reflect that table, while D and trimming were determined from the DNA. The sample comprises about 180,000 clones, more than 85% of which are singletons, and under 3% rests with the top ten.

Specimen: peripheral blood. The TCR comes from a woman in her 30s with active or convalescent COVID-19. The chain joins TRBV7-9 to TRBJ2-7; D is possibly TRBD1 (6 bases). The CDR3 DNA reads TGTGCCAGCAGCAGATTAATCGGGACAACCACCTACGAGCAGTACTTC. It translates to CASSRLIGTTTYEQYF.